Following are 24 T cell receptor beta chains from one sample sequenced in a study of T cell responses to AZD1222 COVID-19 vaccine. The repertoire was sequenced with immunoSEQ multiplex PCR; TCRdb's copy has only in-frame clones and lacks some. The sample records under 200,000 clones, around 90% being singletons. Sample: peripheral blood, taken 28 days after the second AZD1222 dose. The receptors stem from an adult who received the AZD1222 COVID-19 vaccine.

The chain links TRBV6-1 to TRBJ1-5; no reliable D call. V was clipped by 1 base and J by 0 bases, with 10 bases between them. The CDR3 is 16 amino acids. The germline gives CDR1 MNHNS, CDR2 SASEGT. CDR3 in DNA: TGTGCCAGCAGTGAAGACGAACTACTTAGCAATCAGCCCCAGCATTTT. This encodes CASSEDELLSNQPQHF.

This clone was detected once. The chain uses TRBV27 and TRBJ1-1, with D maybe TRBD1 (5 bases). The germline gives CDR1 MNHEY, CDR2 SMNVEV (reference sequence). The CDR3 is 15 residues long. Trimming took 0 bases from V and 6 from J, leaving 14 bases between them. The DNA of the CDR3 is TGTGCCAGCAGTTTATCTGGGGGGTGGTTCGCTGAAGCTTTCTTT. It specifies CASSLSGGWFAEAFF.

J is TRBJ1-6 and V is TRBV1. TRBV1 constitutes a pseudogene. This CDR3 has 16 residues. The CDR3 DNA reads as TGCACCAGCAGCCAAGATTTCTGGGGTTACAATTCACCCCTCCACTTT. This codes for CTSSQDFWGYNSPLHF.

The genes are TRBV13 and TRBJ1-2, with D tentatively TRBD1 (6 bases). The CDR3 runs 16 residues. From germline, CDR1 is PRHDT and CDR2 FYEKMQ (reference sequence). V was shortened by 5 bases and J by 2 bases, with 18 bases between the two germline ends. The CDR3 DNA is TGTGCCAGCAGCCTGGTGGTGGAGGGGGAGAACTATGGCTACACCTTC. This gives the protein CASSLVVEGENYGYTF.

This chain connects TRBV3-1 (or the pseudogene TRBV3-2) to TRBJ1-6, with unresolved D. V lost 0 bases to trimming and J lost 0 bases, with 18 bases between them. The CDR3 covers 20 residues. The germline V gene encodes CDR1 LGHDT and CDR2 YNNKEL (reference sequence). For the CDR3, the DNA is TGTGCCAGCAGCCAAGATCTTCGGGTTAGATACGTCTCCTATAATTCACCCCTCCACTTT. Residues: CASSQDLRVRYVSYNSPLHF.

This clone was picked up a small number of times. The rearrangement joins TRBV15 to TRBJ2-3; 8 bases fit TRBD2. Per germline, CDR1 LNHNV and CDR2 YYDKDF (reference sequence). J lost 2 bases, V lost 3 bases, and 4 bases had no gene match. This CDR3 is 15 amino acids long. CDR3 sequence reads: CATSSTSGTTDTQYF. As DNA, the CDR3 is TGTGCCACCAGCAGTACTAGCGGTACCACAGATACGCAGTATTTT.

The chain combines TRBV3-1 (or the pseudogene TRBV3-2) with TRBJ2-7, with TRBD1 matching 8 bases. V shed 4 bases and J 1 base; nucleotides not matched to a gene: 9. The CDR3 extends over 16 amino acids. Germline assignment: CDR1 LGHDT and CDR2 YNNKEL (reference sequence). The DNA of the CDR3 is TGTGCCAGCAGCCGTCTAACAGGGGGAGGATCCTACGAGCAGTACTTC. This translates into CASSRLTGGGSYEQYF.

This clone appeared a few times. The chain joins TRBV5-6 to TRBJ1-2; D ambiguous. The V gene's germline CDR1 is SGHDT and CDR2 YYEEEE. V was shortened by 0 bases and J by 3 bases, with 18 bases between the two germline ends. This CDR3 has 17 amino acids. The CDR3 here is CASSLEGFGGVDYGYTF. The CDR3 DNA is TGTGCCAGCAGCTTGGAAGGTTTTGGTGGGGTTGACTATGGCTACACCTTC. Using reference TRBV5-6 and TRBJ1-2 for the parts outside the CDR3, the full variable domain is DAGVTQSPTHLIKTRGQQVTLRCSPKSGHDTVSWYQQALGQGPQFIFQYYEEEERQRGNFPDRFSGHQFPNYSSELNVNALLLGDSALYLCASSLEGFGGVDYGYTFGSGTRLTVV.

The gene calls are TRBV25-1 and TRBJ1-2; 9 positions agree with TRBD1. CDR1 is MGHDK, CDR2 SYGVNS, per germline. Trimming took 5 bases from V and 3 from J; bases not matched to a gene: 10. This CDR3 has 16 residues. The CDR3 nucleotides are TGTGCCAGCAGTTCCAGTCCGGGACAGGGAGACTATGGCTACACCTTC. Its translation: CASSSSPGQGDYGYTF.

This clone was seen once. The J gene is TRBJ2-7, the V gene TRBV7-2; D may be TRBD1 (5 bases). The CDR3 is made up of 14 amino acids. CDR1 and CDR2 from the germline V gene are SGHTA and FQGNSA. Trimming stripped 3 bases from V and 2 bases from J, with 11 bases between. The CDR3 DNA reads as TGTGCCAGCAGCTTCCAGGGTGGGGCCTACGAGCAGTACTTC. The encoded protein is CASSFQGGAYEQYF.

The chain uses TRBV6-4 and TRBJ1-6; the match to TRBD1 covers 9 bases. V gave up 8 bases and J gave up 7 bases; unmatched junction bases: 9. CDR1 MRHNA and CDR2 SNTAGT come from the germline V gene. The CDR3 loop spans 15 amino acids. The CDR3 DNA reads TGTGCCAGCGCTCCGGGTGGACAGGGGAATTCACCCCTCCACTTT. It translates to CASAPGGQGNSPLHF.

V is TRBV28 and J is TRBJ1-2; tentatively, D is TRBD1 (6 bases). Trimming left V 5 bases short and J 5 bases short, with 12 bases between. The germline V gene encodes CDR1 MDHEN and CDR2 SYDVKM. This CDR3 spans 13 amino acids. The CDR3 DNA reads as TGTGCCAGCAGTCTGGACAGATTTTATGGCTACACCTTC. It codes for CASSLDRFYGYTF.

The J gene is TRBJ2-5, the V gene TRBV19; D is ambiguous. CDR1 and CDR2 (germline): LNHDA, SQIVND (reference sequence). Trimming pared 3 bases from V and 5 bases from J, leaving 19 bases between. This CDR3 is 16 amino acids long. The CDR3, as DNA: TGTGCCAGTAGTATTTCGACTTTACCTGGGGTGGAGACCCAGTACTTC. It yields the protein CASSISTLPGVETQYF.

The genes are TRBV7-9 and TRBJ2-3; the D gene is possibly TRBD2 (7 bases). Germline V lookup: CDR1 SEHNR, CDR2 FQNEAQ (reference sequence). Trimming removed 5 bases at V and 1 base at J, with 25 bases between. This CDR3 comprises 19 residues. In nucleotides, the CDR3 is TGTGCCAGCAGCCCCTCTGGGGGCGGGAGTTATAGGGGCACAGATACGCAGTATTTT. Its protein product is CASSPSGGGSYRGTDTQYF. Looking up the rest from reference TRBV7-9 and TRBJ2-3 gives the full variable domain: DTGVSQNPRHKITKRGQNVTFRCDPISEHNRLYWYRQTLGQGPEFLTYFQNEAQLEKSRLLSDRFSAERPKGSFSTLEIQRTEQGDSAMYLCASSPSGGGSYRGTDTQYFGPGTRLTVL.

This clone has ten or more counts. This chain joins TRBV6-2 or TRBV6-3 and TRBJ2-7; TRBD2 matches at 9 bases. V dropped 0 bases and J dropped 2; count of bases not matched to a gene: 2. Germline-derived CDR1 and CDR2 are MNHEY and SVGEGT. The CDR3 covers 15 residues. The CDR3 sequence: CASSYSPSGAYEQYF. CDR3 coding DNA: TGTGCCAGCAGTTACTCGCCTAGCGGGGCCTACGAGCAGTACTTC.

The count of this clone is one. The chain couples TRBV28 to TRBJ1-6, with TRBD1 identical over 7 bases. CDR1 and CDR2 (germline): MDHEN, SYDVKM. The CDR3 consists of 13 residues. V gave up 7 bases and J gave up 7 bases; unmatched junction bases: 4. CDR3 bases: TGTGCCAGCATCCGACAGGGAAATTCACCCCTCCACTTT. Its translation: CASIRQGNSPLHF.

The chain joins TRBV6-4 to TRBJ1-5; 9 nucleotides align to TRBD1. The CDR3 consists of 17 residues. CDR1 is MRHNA and CDR2 is SNTAGT in the germline V gene. J gave up 0 bases and V 3 bases, and 6 bases lay outside the gene matches. The CDR3 protein is CASSEGLDRGSNQPQHF. In DNA form, the CDR3 reads TGTGCCAGCAGTGAAGGTTTGGACAGGGGTAGCAATCAGCCCCAGCATTTT.

The rearrangement joins TRBV7-8 to TRBJ1-2; a weak D match, TRBD1 (6 bases). The CDR3 length is 13 residues. Per the germline V gene, CDR1 is SGHVS and CDR2 is FQNEAQ. Trimming left V 4 bases short and J 4 bases short, with 10 bases between. CDR3 region: CASSSGQFYGYTF. CDR3 sequence (DNA): TGTGCCAGCAGCTCCGGACAGTTCTATGGCTACACCTTC. Combining the CDR3 with reference TRBV7-8 and TRBJ1-2 gives the whole variable domain GAGVSQSPRYKVAKRGQDVALRCDPISGHVSLFWYQQALGQGPEFLTYFQNEAQLDKSGLPSDRFFAERPEGSVSTLKIQRTQQEDSAVYLCASSSGQFYGYTFGSGTRLTVV.

The chain carries TRBV5-1 and TRBJ1-2, with D possibly matching TRBD1 (6 bases). The V end lost 0 bases, the J end lost 8 bases, and 14 bases lay between the germline ends. In germline, CDR1 is SGHRS, CDR2 YFSETQ. This CDR3 is built from 14 residues. The CDR3 loop reads CASSLARDGQGYTF. The CDR3 coding sequence is TGCGCCAGCAGCTTGGCCCGGGACGGACAGGGCTACACCTTC.

A word on this clone: Other nucleotide sequences from this sample produce the same CDR3. The V gene is TRBV19, the J gene TRBJ1-5, with D unresolved. Germline CDR1 and CDR2: LNHDA and SQIVND (reference sequence). Trimming shortened V by 3 bases and J by 2 bases, and 5 bases separated the two germline ends. CDR3 length: 13 amino acids. CDR3 DNA sequence: TGTGCCAGTAGTATCAGTGGCAATCAGCCCCAGCATTTT. Its protein is CASSISGNQPQHF. Supplemented by reference TRBV19 and TRBJ1-5, the full variable domain reads DGGITQSPKYLFRKEGQNVTLSCEQNLNHDAMYWYRQDPGQGLRLIYYSQIVNDFQKGDIAEGYSVSREKKESFPLTVTSAQKNPTAFYLCASSISGNQPQHFGDGTRLSIL.

The V call is TRBV5-6, the J call TRBJ2-2; weak D call: TRBD1 (6 bases). Trimming stripped 4 bases from V and 10 bases from J, with 17 bases between. Looked up from germline, CDR1 is SGHDT and CDR2 is YYEEEE. This CDR3 spans 14 amino acids. CDR3: CASSVMQGLKELFF. For the CDR3, the DNA is TGTGCCAGCAGCGTTATGCAGGGGTTGAAGGAGCTGTTTTTT.

This chain links TRBV19 with TRBJ2-3, with D maybe TRBD1 (6 bases). Between the trimmed V and J ends, which lost 5 bases and 3 bases, there was a span of 9 bases. Germline V gene sequence: CDR1 LNHDA, CDR2 SQIVND (reference sequence). The CDR3 totals 13 residues. The DNA for the CDR3 is TGTGCCAGTAGTCCGCAGGGGACAGATACGCAGTATTTT. Translating it yields CASSPQGTDTQYF.

This clone was counted once. The chain is built from TRBV19 and TRBJ2-1; D might be TRBD1 or TRBD2, each matching 5 bases. V shed 6 bases and J shed 7 bases, with 19 bases lying between them. Looked up from germline, CDR1 is LNHDA and CDR2 is SQIVND (reference sequence). The CDR3 covers 15 residues. The DNA for the CDR3 is TGTGCCAGTAGCCCCAGGGCGGGCTGGGGGAATGAGCAGTTCTTC. This translates into CASSPRAGWGNEQFF.

The genes are TRBV19 and TRBJ1-2; D is uncertain. Per germline, CDR1 LNHDA and CDR2 SQIVND (reference sequence). V was pared by 5 bases and J by 5 bases, with 12 bases between. The length of the CDR3 is 13 residues. CDR3 protein: CASSPSRSYGYTF. The CDR3 region has the DNA TGTGCCAGTAGTCCAAGCAGGTCTTATGGCTACACCTTC.